Detailed here is one TCR beta chain. Source study methods: Amplification of reference gene primers was used by the study to estimate nucleated cell counts. Measured with immunoSEQ multiplex PCR; TCRdb has only the in-frame clones, and not every one. V and J calls and clone size are given by that table; D and trimming were obtained from the DNA. Among about 91,000 clones listed, 80% to 90% were seen once. These data come from a study of blood T cell repertoires in COVID-19. Study at large: Spain, Italy and the United States supplied samples that represented acute and convalescent COVID-19. T cells, B-cell-depleted T cells, or PBMCs supplied cDNA or gDNA.

The germline V gene has CDR1 SGHKS and CDR2 YYEKEE (reference sequence). V gave up 4 bases and J gave up 1 base, with 8 bases separating them. The CDR3 is made up of 13 amino acids. This chain links TRBV5-5 with TRBJ1-1; possible D gene TRBD1, 5 bases. Material for sequencing was peripheral blood. The source is an older woman with acute or convalescent COVID-19. The CDR3 DNA is TGTGCCAGCAGCAACCAGGGGAACACTGAAGCTTTCTTT. Its protein product is CASSNQGNTEAFF.